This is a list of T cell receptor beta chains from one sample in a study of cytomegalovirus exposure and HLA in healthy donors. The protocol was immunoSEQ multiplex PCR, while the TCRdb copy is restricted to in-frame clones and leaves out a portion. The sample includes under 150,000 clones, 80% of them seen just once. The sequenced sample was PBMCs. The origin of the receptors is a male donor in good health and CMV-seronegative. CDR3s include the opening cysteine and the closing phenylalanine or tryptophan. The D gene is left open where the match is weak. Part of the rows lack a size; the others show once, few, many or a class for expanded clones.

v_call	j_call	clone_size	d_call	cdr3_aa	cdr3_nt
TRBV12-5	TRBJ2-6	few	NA	CASGLAGAGANVLTF	TGTGCTAGTGGTTTGGCGGGGGCTGGGGCCAACGTCCTGACTTTC
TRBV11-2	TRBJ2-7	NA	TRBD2	CASSLGALAGVYEQYF	TGTGCCAGCAGCTTAGGGGCGCTAGCGGGAGTTTACGAGCAGTACTTC
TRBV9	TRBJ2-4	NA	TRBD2	CASSPLGGGAKNIQYF	TGTGCCAGCAGCCCCCTTGGGGGAGGGGCCAAAAACATTCAGTACTTC
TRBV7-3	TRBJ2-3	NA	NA	CASSPTGGQGNTQYF	TGTGCCAGCAGCCCAACGGGGGGCCAAGGTAATACGCAGTATTTT
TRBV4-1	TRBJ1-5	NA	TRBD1	CASSPTGSRQPQHF	TGCGCCAGCAGCCCGACAGGGTCTCGTCAGCCCCAGCATTTT
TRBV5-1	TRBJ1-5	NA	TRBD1	CASSLTGANQPQHF	TGCGCCAGCAGTTTGACAGGGGCCAATCAGCCCCAGCATTTT
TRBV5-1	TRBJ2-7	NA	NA	CASSRVDSYEQYF	TGCGCCAGCAGCCGAGTGGACAGCTACGAGCAGTACTTC
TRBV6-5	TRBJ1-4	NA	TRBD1	CATSRTGANEKLFF	TGTGCCACTTCTAGGACAGGGGCTAATGAAAAACTGTTTTTT
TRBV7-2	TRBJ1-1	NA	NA	CASSLVSARSGAFF	TGTGCCAGCAGCTTAGTATCCGCCAGATCAGGAGCTTTCTTT
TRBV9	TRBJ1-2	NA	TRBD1	CASSEGQGYGYTF	TGTGCCAGCAGCGAGGGACAGGGCTATGGCTACACCTTC
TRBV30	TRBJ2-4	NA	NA	CASTGTAGPNIQYF	TGTGCCTCCACCGGGACTGCCGGCCCAAACATTCAGTACTTC
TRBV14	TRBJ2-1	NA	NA	CASSPTRGTWREQFF	TGTGCCAGCAGCCCGACGCGAGGTACGTGGCGCGAGCAGTTCTTC
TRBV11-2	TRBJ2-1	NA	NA	CASSLEQGAYNEQFF	TGTGCCAGCAGCTTAGAACAGGGAGCCTACAATGAGCAGTTCTTC
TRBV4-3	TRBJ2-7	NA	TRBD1	CASSLKRTGGNEQYF	TGCGCCAGCAGTCTAAAAAGGACAGGGGGTAACGAGCAGTACTTC
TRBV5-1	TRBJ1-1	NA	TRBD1	CASSSTTGVRRTEAFF	TGCGCCAGCAGCTCGACCACAGGGGTTCGGAGGACTGAAGCTTTCTTT
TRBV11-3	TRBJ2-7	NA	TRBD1	CASSPRQGYEQYF	TGTGCCAGCAGCCCCCGACAGGGCTACGAGCAGTACTTC
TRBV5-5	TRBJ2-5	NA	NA	CASSPRGQETQYF	TGTGCCAGCAGCCCCCGGGGCCAAGAGACCCAGTACTTC
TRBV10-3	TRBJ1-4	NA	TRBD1	CAISTPDRGGEKLFF	TGTGCCATCTCAACCCCCGACAGGGGAGGGGAAAAACTGTTTTTT
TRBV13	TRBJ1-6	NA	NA	CASSSTGLLHF	TGTGCCAGCAGCAGCACAGGTCTCCTCCACTTT
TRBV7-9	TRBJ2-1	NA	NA	CASSQDSVEQFF	TGTGCCAGCAGCCAGGACAGCGTTGAGCAGTTCTTC
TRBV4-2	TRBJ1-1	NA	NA	CASSKTSPVSEAFF	TGTGCCAGCAGCAAAACGTCTCCAGTCTCTGAAGCTTTCTTT
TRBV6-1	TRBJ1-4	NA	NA	CASNRGEKLFF	TGTGCCAGTAATCGAGGTGAAAAACTGTTTTTT
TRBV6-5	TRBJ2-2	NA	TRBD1	CASRGDRNTGELFF	TGTGCCAGCAGGGGGGACAGAAACACCGGGGAGCTGTTTTTT